What follows are 25 T cell receptor beta chains derived from one specimen sequenced in a study of cytomegalovirus exposure and HLA in healthy donors. Profiling relied on immunoSEQ multiplex PCR, and the TCRdb table lists in-frame clones only, not all of them. This table holds some 220,000 clones, over 80% found once. Source material: PBMCs. These receptors originate from a young woman in good health and CMV-seronegative.

The chain links TRBV2 to TRBJ2-7, with D possibly being TRBD1 (7 bases). Trimming stripped 6 bases from V and 6 bases from J, with 18 bases between. The CDR3 is 14 amino acids. CDR1 is SNHLY and CDR2 is FYNNEI in the germline V gene. CDR3 DNA sequence: TGTGCCAGCAGAGCCAGGGGGGCGATAGGCGAGCAGTACTTC. Translating it yields CASRARGAIGEQYF.

The genes are TRBV6-5 and TRBJ2-7, with TRBD2 matching 8 bases. From germline, CDR1 is MNHEY and CDR2 SVGAGI. The CDR3 totals 14 residues. Trimming at V came to 3 bases and at J to 13 bases, leaving 14 bases not matched to a gene. CDR3 DNA: TGTGCCAGCAGTTATATCGGGGGGGGAGCCTTACCCTACTTC. Encoded protein: CASSYIGGGALPYF.

This chain joins TRBV7-9 and TRBJ1-2; 8 nucleotides match TRBD1. The CDR3 sequence is 17 residues long. In germline, CDR1 is SEHNR, CDR2 FQNEAQ (reference sequence). V gave up 5 bases and J gave up 0 bases; unmatched junction bases: 11. CDR3 sequence (DNA): TGTGCCAGCAGCCAGTCGGACAGGGCAGTCCCTAACTATGGCTACACCTTC. This encodes CASSQSDRAVPNYGYTF.

The chain combines TRBV5-4 with TRBJ2-4; TRBD2 is a possible D gene (6 bases). V gave up 0 bases and J gave up 6 bases, with 7 bases separating them. The CDR3 runs 13 residues. Per germline, CDR1 SGHNT and CDR2 YYREEE (reference sequence). Here the CDR3 DNA reads TGTGCCAGCAGCTTGGGACTAGTAAACATTCAGTACTTC. It yields the protein CASSLGLVNIQYF.

The V gene is TRBV7-9, the J gene TRBJ1-1, with D unclear. V was trimmed by 5 bases and J by 6 bases, leaving 13 bases between them. Germline V gives CDR1 SEHNR, CDR2 FQNEAQ (reference sequence). This CDR3 contains 13 residues. CDR3 sequence (DNA): TGTGCCAGCAGCCTGCCGGGATTCGCTGAAGCTTTCTTT. As protein: CASSLPGFAEAFF.

The rearrangement joins TRBV19 to TRBJ1-2; D unclear. The length of the CDR3 is 12 residues. The V gene's germline CDR1 is LNHDA and CDR2 SQIVND (reference sequence). Trimming cost V 3 bases and J 4 bases, with 6 bases left between them. This CDR3 reads CASSMLAYGYTF. CDR3 DNA sequence: TGTGCCAGTAGTATGTTGGCCTATGGCTACACCTTC.

The chain couples TRBV7-9 to TRBJ2-5, with D tentatively TRBD2 (6 bases). The germline gives CDR1 SEHNR, CDR2 FQNEAQ (reference sequence). The CDR3 is made up of 15 amino acids. V was trimmed by 1 base and J by 4 bases, leaving 13 bases between them. In DNA form, the CDR3 reads TGTGCCAGCAGCTTAGGGCAGCACGGGGGAGAGACCCAGTACTTC. It encodes CASSLGQHGGETQYF.

The chain uses TRBV5-8 and TRBJ1-1; possibly TRBD1 for D (6 bases). The CDR3 has 12 residues. Per the germline V gene, CDR1 is SGHTS and CDR2 is YDEGEE. Trimming pared 7 bases from V and 4 bases from J, leaving 11 bases between. CDR3 nucleotides: TGTGCCAGCCCCAGGGGTTCCACTGAAGCTTTCTTT. Translating gives CASPRGSTEAFF.

J is TRBJ2-7 and V is TRBV6-5, with a weak D call TRBD2 (6 bases). CDR1 and CDR2 from the germline V gene are MNHEY and SVGAGI. CDR3 size: 15 residues. The V and J ends lost 6 bases and 7 bases respectively, with 22 bases between them. CDR3 bases: TGTGCCAGCAGCCCAACGGGAGACAATTCGAGAGAGCAGTACTTC. Amino acid sequence: CASSPTGDNSREQYF.

The CDR3 DNA reads TGTGCCAGCAGTGAAGATGGCAGGGGTAATGAAAAACTGTTTTTT. This encodes CASSEDGRGNEKLFF. The V call is TRBV2, the J call TRBJ1-4; a possible D gene is TRBD1 (6 bases). Deletions cut 1 base from V and 4 bases from J, with 10 bases between. CDR1 and CDR2 from the germline V gene are SNHLY and FYNNEI. The CDR3 is 15 residues long.

The chain links TRBV28 to TRBJ1-5; weak D call: TRBD1 (6 bases). CDR1 and CDR2 from the germline V gene are MDHEN and SYDVKM. The CDR3 contains 17 residues. The germline V and J ends were trimmed by 2 bases and 4 bases, with 18 bases remaining between them. The DNA for the CDR3 is TGTGCCAGCAGTTTAGCGGCCGACAGGTATCATAATCAGCCCCAGCATTTT. It encodes CASSLAADRYHNQPQHF.

This rearrangement joins TRBV30 to TRBJ1-2; D is uncertain. Germline values: CDR1 GTSNPN, CDR2 SVGIG (reference sequence). V was shortened by 6 bases and J by 8 bases, with 13 bases between the two germline ends. The CDR3 spans 11 residues. CDR3 nucleotide sequence: TGTGCCTGCTCAGGAGGTGGCGGCTACACCTTC. Translating gives CACSGGGGYTF.

This clone appeared once. The CDR3 sequence: CASRQGGGGNTIYF. Here the CDR3 DNA reads TGCGCCAGCAGACAGGGGGGTGGTGGAAACACCATATATTTT. This chain links TRBV5-1 with TRBJ1-3, with TRBD1 matching over 8 bases. With 5 bases clipped from V and 3 bases from J, the junction kept 4 bases outside the gene matches. The CDR3 extends over 14 amino acids. The germline CDR1 and CDR2 sequences are SGHRS and YFSETQ.

The chain is built from TRBV30 and TRBJ2-2, with a possible D match to TRBD2 (5 bases). Trimming pared 2 bases from V and 6 bases from J, leaving 13 bases between. Germline V gene sequence: CDR1 GTSNPN, CDR2 SVGIG (reference sequence). This CDR3 is 14 amino acids long. CDR3 sequence: CAWSPIRGAGELFF. CDR3 coding DNA: TGTGCCTGGAGTCCTATTCGGGGTGCCGGGGAGCTGTTTTTT.

To note about this clone: Because the CDR3's place on the DNA is in doubt, the DNA is left out and the CDR3 is given as listed by TCRdb. The chain couples TRBV19 to TRBJ2-7; the table gives TRBD2 as D, unverified against the DNA. Germline CDR1 and CDR2: LNHDA and SQIVND (reference sequence). The CDR3 has 13 residues if both end residues are counted. The CDR3 reads CASRPVGTGTCIF.

The genes are TRBV12-1 and TRBJ1-2; the table's D call TRBD1 went unverified against the DNA. TRBV12-1 is assigned pseudogene status. CDR3 size: 14 residues. The chain's CDR3 is CASSSARVDYGYTF. The CDR3 coding sequence is TGTGCCAGCAGCTCAGCCAGGGTCGACTATGGCTACACCTTC.

The chain uses TRBV19 and TRBJ2-3; the D gene is possibly TRBD1 (5 bases). V shed 6 bases and J shed 0 bases, with 16 bases lying between them. Germline V CDR1 and CDR2: LNHDA, SQIVND (reference sequence). This CDR3 spans 16 amino acids. CDR3 DNA: TGTGCCAGTAGGACTCACAGGTTGGGGAGCACAGATACGCAGTATTTT. Translating it yields CASRTHRLGSTDTQYF. The whole variable domain, filled in from reference TRBV19 and TRBJ2-3, reads DGGITQSPKYLFRKEGQNVTLSCEQNLNHDAMYWYRQDPGQGLRLIYYSQIVNDFQKGDIAEGYSVSREKKESFPLTVTSAQKNPTAFYLCASRTHRLGSTDTQYFGPGTRLTVL.

V gene TRBV10-2 combines with J gene TRBJ2-7; no definite D call. This CDR3 is built from 12 residues. Germline assignment: CDR1 WSHSY and CDR2 SAAADI. V was trimmed by 2 bases and J by 4 bases, leaving 6 bases between them. The CDR3 DNA is TGCGCCAGCAGTGAGCACGGGTACGAGCAGTACTTC. Amino acid sequence: CASSEHGYEQYF.

The chain joins TRBV9 to TRBJ2-5, with D perhaps matching TRBD2 (7 bases). This CDR3 has 15 residues. V dropped 7 bases and J dropped 5 bases, with 21 bases sitting between them. Looked up from germline, CDR1 is SGDLS and CDR2 is YYNGEE. As DNA, the CDR3 is TGTGCCAGCGCGGCGGGAGAGGGGGTCCGGGAGACCCAGTACTTC. This codes for CASAAGEGVRETQYF. Using reference TRBV9 and TRBJ2-5 for the parts outside the CDR3, the full variable domain is DSGVTQTPKHLITATGQRVTLRCSPRSGDLSVYWYQQSLDQGLQFLIQYYNGEERAKGNILERFSAQQFPDLHSELNLSSLELGDSALYFCASAAGEGVRETQYFGPGTRLLVL.

This clone turned up a few times. V gene TRBV18 combines with J gene TRBJ2-4; TRBD1 agrees at 8 bases. This CDR3 is built from 16 residues. V shed 2 bases, J shed 2 bases, and the junction held 5 bases outside the gene matches. Germline V lookup: CDR1 KGHSH, CDR2 LQKENI. In nucleotides, the CDR3 is TGTGCCAGCTCACCATCTGGACAGGGACCCAAAAACATTCAGTACTTC. Translating gives CASSPSGQGPKNIQYF.

The genes are TRBV9 and TRBJ2-3; TRBD2 aligns across 8 bases. Germline V gene sequence: CDR1 SGDLS, CDR2 YYNGEE. The CDR3 sequence is 16 residues long. V shed 4 bases, J shed 3 bases, and the junction held 10 bases outside the gene matches. The CDR3 reads CASSPGAGVGTDTQYF. DNA of the CDR3: TGTGCCAGCAGCCCCGGAGCGGGAGTAGGGACAGATACGCAGTATTTT.

This chain joins TRBV11-3 and TRBJ2-1, with a tentative D call TRBD2 (6 bases). CDR3 length: 15 residues. The germline CDR1 and CDR2 sequences are SGHNT and YENEEA. Trimming left V 4 bases short and J 2 bases short, with 12 bases between. CDR3 DNA sequence: TGTGCCAGCAGCTCCGGGGGAGTCACCTACAATGAGCAGTTCTTC. The encoded protein is CASSSGGVTYNEQFF.

V and J are TRBV9 and TRBJ2-3; D gene unclear. Germline V lookup: CDR1 SGDLS, CDR2 YYNGEE. CDR3 length: 18 amino acids. The V and J ends lost 3 bases and 2 bases respectively, with 22 bases between them. CDR3 sequence: CASSASPLDAAFTDTQYF. The CDR3 DNA follows: TGTGCCAGCAGCGCTAGTCCATTAGACGCTGCTTTCACAGATACGCAGTATTTT.

The V gene is TRBV7-6, the J gene TRBJ1-2; D is perhaps TRBD1 (6 bases). V dropped 2 bases and J dropped 3 bases, with 7 bases sitting between them. This CDR3 comprises 13 residues. Germline CDR1 is SGHVS and CDR2 is FNYEAQ. The CDR3 DNA follows: TGTGCCAGCAGCTTAAAGGGGGACTATGGCTACACCTTC. Its protein product is CASSLKGDYGYTF.

The rearrangement links TRBV5-1 to TRBJ1-3, with D uncertain. Deletions cut 0 bases from V and 4 bases from J, with 11 bases between. The germline gives CDR1 SGHRS, CDR2 YFSETQ. The CDR3 has 15 amino acids. The CDR3 nucleotides are TGCGCCAGCAGCTTGGATCCGGGGTCGGGAAACACCATATATTTT. Its protein is CASSLDPGSGNTIYF.